Here is one TCR beta chain with its context. It has no known antigen specificity. No much larger clone is present one base from it, and per-base qualities are unavailable. The label giving this sample's treatment or condition can be read as: approximately 11-day PBMC culture with coronavirus spike peptide pools or control peptides (ViraFEST assay). CD4+ T cells from unexposed donors were collected before the COVID-19 pandemic (2011-2018). The ViraFEST assay was used in the study, in which antigen-specific T cells were expanded with peptide pools and expanded clonotypes were subsequently identified by TCR sequencing. Each well held about 1.8 million PBMCs cultured with 10 ug/ml peptide pools in IMDM containing 5% human AB serum and 8 to 10 IU/ml IL-2. On days 3 and 7, half of the culture medium was replaced with fresh IL-2-containing medium. CD4+ T cells were isolated after about nine days of culture through negative selection using the EasySep CD4+ T cell isolation kit. Unexposed donor CD4+ T cells were tested for reactivity to SARS-CoV-2 S and N and four common cold coronavirus spike pools, as cell number allowed. Ficoll-Paque Plus gradient centrifugation was used to isolate PBMCs from whole blood, and the isolated PBMCs were then either used fresh or cryopreserved at -140C. Triplicate wells were generally used for each culture condition. Leukapheresis product for the unexposed donors was purchased commercially.

CDR1 and CDR2 (MGHRA, YSYEKL) derive from the germline V gene. V gives up 0 bases and J gives up 8 bases, and the segment between their germline ends measures 16 bases. The CDR3 measures 15 amino acids from cysteine to phenylalanine. Only the CDR3 DNA is retained, 45 bases long and in frame from the first base. The library relied on PCR. DNA from cultured CD4+ T cells was subjected to TCR sequencing with the Oncomine TCR Beta short-read assay at the Johns Hopkins FTIC core. The QIAamp micro DNA kit was used to extract genomic DNA from the cultured CD4+ T cells. Oncomine TCR Beta libraries made from cultured CD4+ T cells were pooled using unique dual indexes and sequenced on an Illumina iSeq 100. Regarding the original processing steps: Non-productive sequences were removed, and CDR3s not starting with C, not ending with F or W, or shorter than 7 amino acids were discarded. The MANAFEST web application was used to identify antigen-specific clonotypes by comparing peptide-stimulated wells against reference wells and other culture wells. An FDR below 0.05, an odds ratio above 5, and a productive frequency above 0.1% in at least two of three replicate wells were required for clones to be considered positive. Cross-reactive clonotypes were defined as significantly expanded in both SARS-CoV-2 spike wells and at least one common cold coronavirus spike condition. Using R version 3.6.1, CDR3 homology was evaluated through Levenshtein distances (stringdist) along with unrooted phylogenetic trees (ape). TCRdb reprocessing: public reads trimmed at Q25 with fastp, clones called with MiXCR, in-frame beta chains kept. Duplicate CDR3 protein sequences are folded into a single record with the most common DNA and genes. Clone size and V and J calls follow TCRdb, not the original study. In this sample the table shows under 10,000 distinct CDR3 sequences, about 31% of which occur a single time. Jointly, the top ten make up roughly an eighth of the sample.

The data were obtained in a study of vaccination and CD4 T cells after COVID-19 (dated by TCRdb to 2022 to 2024). Background for the entire study: The convalescent cohort comprised six males and four females, including two Hispanic individuals, seven Caucasians, two Asians and one multiracial person. Each participant got two doses of either the Pfizer-BioNTech BNT162b2 vaccine (n=8) or the Moderna mRNA-1273 vaccine (n=2). Culture stimuli were overlapping spike peptide pools from SARS-CoV-2 and from the common cold coronaviruses HCoV-NL63, HCoV-OC43 and HCoV-229E. In around 10 COVID-19 convalescent patients and a few infection-naive healthy vaccine recipients, researchers compared the spike-specific CD4+ TCR repertoire from before mRNA vaccination with the repertoire from after. Post-vaccine blood samples were collected a median of about 72 days after the second vaccine dose, ranging from about 13 to 250 days. Post-COVID blood samples from convalescent patients were collected a median of around 110 days after diagnosis, with a range of about 30 to 170 days. At the TCR clonotype level, an earlier paper using these donors assessed memory CD4+ T cell crossreactivity between SARS-CoV-2 and common cold coronavirus spike proteins. In control cultures, a CEFX viral epitope pool was used as positive control, an HIV-1 Nef peptide pool was used as negative control, or no peptide was added.

The paper as a whole reports these results and caveats: Only a relatively small number of convalescent patients were included in the study, and early timepoints following natural infection were not analyzed. The median number of SARS-CoV-2-reactive clonotypes rose from about 19 after infection to some 40 after vaccination, but the change was not significant. Of the vaccine-specific clones in convalescent patients, 304 of 307, or nearly all, reacted only to SARS-CoV-2 spike and did not cross-react with common cold coronaviruses. In convalescent patients, a median roughly 87% of post-vaccine SARS-CoV-2-reactive clones were detected only after vaccination, and vaccine-specific priming was suggested by this finding.

The receptor chain draws on TRBV4-1 and TRBJ1-2; the D gene identity is not certain. The TCR originated in a human donor in good health. Input material: CD4+ T cells from blood, cultured in vitro. The nucleotide sequence is TGCGCCAGCAGCCAAGACGACGGAGTCGTGTACGGCTACACCTTC. Its amino acids are CASSQDDGVVYGYTF.